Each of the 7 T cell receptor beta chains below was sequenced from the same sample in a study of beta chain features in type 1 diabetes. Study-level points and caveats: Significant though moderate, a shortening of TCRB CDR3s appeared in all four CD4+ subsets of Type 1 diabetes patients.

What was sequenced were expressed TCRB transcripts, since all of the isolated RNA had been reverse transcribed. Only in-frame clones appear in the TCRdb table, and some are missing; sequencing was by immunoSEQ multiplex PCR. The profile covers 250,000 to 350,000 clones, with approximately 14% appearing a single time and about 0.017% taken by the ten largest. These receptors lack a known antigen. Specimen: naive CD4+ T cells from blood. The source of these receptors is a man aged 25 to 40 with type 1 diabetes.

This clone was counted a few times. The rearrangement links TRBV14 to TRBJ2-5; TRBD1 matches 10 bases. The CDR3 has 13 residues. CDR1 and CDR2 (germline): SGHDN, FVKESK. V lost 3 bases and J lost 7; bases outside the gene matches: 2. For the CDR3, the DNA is TGTGCCAGCAGCCAGCGGACAGGGGGGACCCAGTACTTC. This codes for CASSQRTGGTQYF.

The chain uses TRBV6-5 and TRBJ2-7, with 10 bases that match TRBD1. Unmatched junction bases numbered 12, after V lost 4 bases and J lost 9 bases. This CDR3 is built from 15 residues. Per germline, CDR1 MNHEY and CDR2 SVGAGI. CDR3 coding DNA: TGTGCCAGCAGTTTCCTCCGGGACAGGGGCGCTGGGCAGTACTTC. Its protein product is CASSFLRDRGAGQYF.

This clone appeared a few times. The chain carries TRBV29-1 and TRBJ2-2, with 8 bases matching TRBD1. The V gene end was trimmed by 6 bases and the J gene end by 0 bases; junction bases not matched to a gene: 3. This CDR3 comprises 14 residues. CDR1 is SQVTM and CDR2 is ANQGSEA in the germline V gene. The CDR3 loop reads CSVMDRANTGELFF. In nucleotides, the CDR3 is TGCAGCGTCATGGACAGGGCGAACACCGGGGAGCTGTTTTTT.

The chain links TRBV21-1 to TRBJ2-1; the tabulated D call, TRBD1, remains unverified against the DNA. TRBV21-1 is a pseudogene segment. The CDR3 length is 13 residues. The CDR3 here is CAKPGQRPWEQFF. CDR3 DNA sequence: TGTGCCAAACCGGGACAGCGGCCGTGGGAGCAGTTCTTC.

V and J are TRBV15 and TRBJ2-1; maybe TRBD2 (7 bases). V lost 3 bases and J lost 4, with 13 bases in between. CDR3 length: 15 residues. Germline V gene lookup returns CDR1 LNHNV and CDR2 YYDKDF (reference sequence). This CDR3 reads CATSRRGEGYNEQFF. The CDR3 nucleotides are TGTGCCACCAGCAGGAGGGGGGAGGGGTACAATGAGCAGTTCTTC.

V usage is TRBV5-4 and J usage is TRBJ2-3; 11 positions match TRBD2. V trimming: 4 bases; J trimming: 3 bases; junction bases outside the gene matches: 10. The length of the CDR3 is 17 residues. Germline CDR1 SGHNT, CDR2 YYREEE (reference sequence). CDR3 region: CASSLQLAGASTDTQYF. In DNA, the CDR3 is TGTGCCAGCAGCCTTCAACTAGCGGGAGCATCGACAGATACGCAGTATTTT.

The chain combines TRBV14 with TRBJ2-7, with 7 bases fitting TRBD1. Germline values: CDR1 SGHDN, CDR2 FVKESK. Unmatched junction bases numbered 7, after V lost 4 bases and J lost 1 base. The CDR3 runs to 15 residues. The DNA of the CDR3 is TGTGCCAGCAGCCGCTTACAGGGGATTTCCTACGAGCAGTACTTC. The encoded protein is CASSRLQGISYEQYF. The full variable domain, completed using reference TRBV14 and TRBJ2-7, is EAGVTQFPSHSVIEKGQTVTLRCDPISGHDNLYWYRRVMGKEIKFLLHFVKESKQDESGMPNNRFLAERTGGTYSTLKVQPAELEDSGVYFCASSRLQGISYEQYFGPGTRLTVT.